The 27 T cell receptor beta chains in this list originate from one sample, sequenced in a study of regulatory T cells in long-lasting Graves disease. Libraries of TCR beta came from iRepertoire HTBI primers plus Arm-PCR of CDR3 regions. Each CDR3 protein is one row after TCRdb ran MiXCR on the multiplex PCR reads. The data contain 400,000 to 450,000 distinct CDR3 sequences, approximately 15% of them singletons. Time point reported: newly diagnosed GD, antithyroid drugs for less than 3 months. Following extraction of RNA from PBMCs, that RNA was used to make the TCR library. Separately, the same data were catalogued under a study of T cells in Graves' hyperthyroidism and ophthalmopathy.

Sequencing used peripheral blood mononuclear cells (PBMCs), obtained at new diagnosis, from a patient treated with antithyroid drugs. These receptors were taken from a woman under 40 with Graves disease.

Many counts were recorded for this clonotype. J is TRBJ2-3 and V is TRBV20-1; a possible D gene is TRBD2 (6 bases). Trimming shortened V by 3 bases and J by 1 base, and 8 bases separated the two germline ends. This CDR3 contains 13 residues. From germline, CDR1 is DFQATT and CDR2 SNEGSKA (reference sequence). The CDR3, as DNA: TGCAGTGCTAGGACGGGAGGCACAGATACGCAGTATTTT. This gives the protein CSARTGGTDTQYF.

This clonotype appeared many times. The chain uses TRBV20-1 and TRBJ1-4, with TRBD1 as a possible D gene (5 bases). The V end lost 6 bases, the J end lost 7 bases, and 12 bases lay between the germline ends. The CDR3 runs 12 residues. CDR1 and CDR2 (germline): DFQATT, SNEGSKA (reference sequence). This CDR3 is CSASQGSEKLFF. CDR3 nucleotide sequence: TGCAGTGCCAGCCAGGGTTCTGAAAAACTGTTTTTT.

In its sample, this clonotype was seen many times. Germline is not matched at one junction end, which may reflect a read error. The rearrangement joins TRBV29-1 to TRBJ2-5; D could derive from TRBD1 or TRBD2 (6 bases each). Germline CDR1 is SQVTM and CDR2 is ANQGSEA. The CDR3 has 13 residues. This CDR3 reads CLVGGVEGGTQYF. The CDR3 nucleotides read TGTCTGGTGGGAGGAGTGGAAGGGGGGACCCAGTACTTC.

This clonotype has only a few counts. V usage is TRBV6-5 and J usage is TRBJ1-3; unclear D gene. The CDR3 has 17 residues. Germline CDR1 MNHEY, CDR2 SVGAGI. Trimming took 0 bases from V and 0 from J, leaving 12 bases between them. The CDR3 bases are TGTGCCAGCAGTTACTCCGCCGTTGTGGGCTCTGGAAACACCATATATTTT. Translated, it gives CASSYSAVVGSGNTIYF.

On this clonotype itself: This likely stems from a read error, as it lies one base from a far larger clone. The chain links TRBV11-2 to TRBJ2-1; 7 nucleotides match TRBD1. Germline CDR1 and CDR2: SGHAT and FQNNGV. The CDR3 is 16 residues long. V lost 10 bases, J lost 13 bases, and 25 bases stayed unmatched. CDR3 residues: CATSDLPQGQRETQFF. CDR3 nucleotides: TGTGCCACCAGTGATTTGCCACAGGGGCAGCGAGAGACCCAGTTCTTC.

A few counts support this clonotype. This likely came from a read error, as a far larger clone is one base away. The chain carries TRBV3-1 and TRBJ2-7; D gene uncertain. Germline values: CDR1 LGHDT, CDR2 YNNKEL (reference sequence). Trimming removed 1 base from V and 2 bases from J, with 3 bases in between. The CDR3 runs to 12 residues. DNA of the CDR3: TGTGCCAGCAGCCAAGTTACCTACGAGCAGTACTTC. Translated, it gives CASSQVTYEQYF.

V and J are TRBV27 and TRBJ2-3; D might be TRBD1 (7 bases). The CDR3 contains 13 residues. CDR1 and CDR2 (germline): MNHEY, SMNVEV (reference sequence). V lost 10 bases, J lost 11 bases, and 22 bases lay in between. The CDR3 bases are TGTGCCACATCTCGACAGGGAGGTAGAGAGCAGTATTTT. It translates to CATSRQGGREQYF.

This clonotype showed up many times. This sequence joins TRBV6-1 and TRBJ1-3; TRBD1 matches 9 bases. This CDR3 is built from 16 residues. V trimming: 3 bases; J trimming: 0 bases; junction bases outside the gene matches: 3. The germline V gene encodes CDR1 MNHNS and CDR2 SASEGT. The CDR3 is CASSEGQGDSGNTIYF. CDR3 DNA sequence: TGTGCCAGCAGTGAGGGACAGGGTGACTCTGGAAACACCATATATTTT.

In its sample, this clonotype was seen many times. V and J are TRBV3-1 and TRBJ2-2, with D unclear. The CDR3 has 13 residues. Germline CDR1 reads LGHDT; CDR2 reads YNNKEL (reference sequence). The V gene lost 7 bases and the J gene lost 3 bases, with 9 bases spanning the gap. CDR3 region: CASTRQDTGELFF. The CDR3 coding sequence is TGTGCCAGCACACGTCAGGACACCGGGGAGCTGTTTTTT.

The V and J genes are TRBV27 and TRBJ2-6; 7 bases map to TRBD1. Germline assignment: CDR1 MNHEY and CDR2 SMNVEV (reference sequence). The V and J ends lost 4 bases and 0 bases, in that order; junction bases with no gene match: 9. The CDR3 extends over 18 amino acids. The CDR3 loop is CASSSPGQLYSGANVLTF. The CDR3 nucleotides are TGTGCCAGCAGTTCCCCGGGACAGCTATACTCTGGGGCCAACGTCCTGACTTTC.

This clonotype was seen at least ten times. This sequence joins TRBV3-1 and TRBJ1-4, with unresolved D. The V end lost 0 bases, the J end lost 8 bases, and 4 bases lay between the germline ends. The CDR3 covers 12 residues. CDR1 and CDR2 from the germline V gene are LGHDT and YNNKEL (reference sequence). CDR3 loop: CASSQEEEKLFF. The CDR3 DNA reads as TGTGCCAGCAGCCAAGAAGAAGAAAAACTGTTTTTT. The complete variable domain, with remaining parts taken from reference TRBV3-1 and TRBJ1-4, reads DTAVSQTPKYLVTQMGNDKSIKCEQNLGHDTMYWYKQDSKKFLKIMFSYNNKELIINETVPNRFSPKSPDKAHLNLHINSLELGDSAVYFCASSQEEEKLFFGSGTQLSVL.

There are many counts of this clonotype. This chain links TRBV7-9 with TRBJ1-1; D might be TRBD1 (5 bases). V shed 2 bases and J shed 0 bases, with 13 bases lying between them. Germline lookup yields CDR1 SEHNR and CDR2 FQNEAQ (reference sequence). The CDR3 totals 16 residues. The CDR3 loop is CASSLQGARLNTEAFF. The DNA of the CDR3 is TGTGCCAGCAGCTTACAGGGAGCGAGGTTGAACACTGAAGCTTTCTTT.

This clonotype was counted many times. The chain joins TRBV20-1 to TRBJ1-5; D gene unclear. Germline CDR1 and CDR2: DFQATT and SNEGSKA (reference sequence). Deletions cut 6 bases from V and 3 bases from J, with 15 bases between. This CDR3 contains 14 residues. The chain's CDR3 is CSARWGVPNQPQHF. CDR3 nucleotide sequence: TGCAGTGCCCGATGGGGAGTGCCCAATCAGCCCCAGCATTTT.

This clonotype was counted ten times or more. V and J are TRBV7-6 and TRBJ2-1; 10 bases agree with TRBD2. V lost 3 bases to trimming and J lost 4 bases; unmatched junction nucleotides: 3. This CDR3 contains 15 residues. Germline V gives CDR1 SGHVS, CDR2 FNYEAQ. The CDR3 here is CASSFLSGRYNEQFF. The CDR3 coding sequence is TGTGCCAGCAGCTTTCTTAGCGGGAGGTACAATGAGCAGTTCTTC.

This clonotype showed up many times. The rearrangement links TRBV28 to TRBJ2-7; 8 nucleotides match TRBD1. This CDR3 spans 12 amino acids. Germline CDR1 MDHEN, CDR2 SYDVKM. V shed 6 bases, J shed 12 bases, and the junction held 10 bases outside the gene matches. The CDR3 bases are TGTGCCAGCAGGTCGACAGGGGACCGTCCGTACTTC. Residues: CASRSTGDRPYF.

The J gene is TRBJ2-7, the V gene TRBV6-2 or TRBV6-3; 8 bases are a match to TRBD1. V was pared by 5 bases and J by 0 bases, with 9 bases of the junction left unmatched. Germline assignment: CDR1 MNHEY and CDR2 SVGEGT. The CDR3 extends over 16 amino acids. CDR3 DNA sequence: TGTGCCAGCAGTGAACCCAGGACAGGGAGCTCCTACGAGCAGTACTTC. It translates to CASSEPRTGSSYEQYF.

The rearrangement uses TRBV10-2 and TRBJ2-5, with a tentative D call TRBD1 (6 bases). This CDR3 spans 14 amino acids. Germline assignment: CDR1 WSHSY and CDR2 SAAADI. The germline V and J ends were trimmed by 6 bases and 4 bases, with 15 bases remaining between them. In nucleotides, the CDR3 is TGCGCCAGCAGAGTCCAGGGGATAGGAGAGACCCAGTACTTC. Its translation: CASRVQGIGETQYF.

DNA of the CDR3: TGTGCCAGTGGGGGCCCGGTTAATTCACCCCTCCACTTT. Its translation is CASGGPVNSPLHF. The gene calls are TRBV19 and TRBJ1-6; a weak D match, TRBD1 (6 bases). The CDR3 extends over 13 amino acids. The germline V gene encodes CDR1 LNHDA and CDR2 SQIVND (reference sequence). Trimming removed 8 bases from V and 6 bases from J, with 11 bases in between.

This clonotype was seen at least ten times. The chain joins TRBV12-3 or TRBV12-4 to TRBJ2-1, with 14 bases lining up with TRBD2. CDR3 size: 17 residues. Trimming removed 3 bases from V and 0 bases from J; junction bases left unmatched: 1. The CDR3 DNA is TGTGCCAGCAGTTTCGGGACTAGCGGGAGCTCCTACAATGAGCAGTTCTTC. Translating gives CASSFGTSGSSYNEQFF.

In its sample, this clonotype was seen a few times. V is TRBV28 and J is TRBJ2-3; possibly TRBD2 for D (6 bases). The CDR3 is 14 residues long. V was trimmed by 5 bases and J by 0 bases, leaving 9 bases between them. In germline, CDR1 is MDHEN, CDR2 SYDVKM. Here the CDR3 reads CASSDAGSTDTQYF. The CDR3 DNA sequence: TGTGCCAGCAGTGACGCGGGGAGCACAGATACGCAGTATTTT.

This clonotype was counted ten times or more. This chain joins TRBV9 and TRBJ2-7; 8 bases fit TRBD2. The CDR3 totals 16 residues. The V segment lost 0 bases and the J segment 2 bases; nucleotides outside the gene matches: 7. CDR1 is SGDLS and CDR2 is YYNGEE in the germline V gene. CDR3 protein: CASSVAVTGGPYEQYF. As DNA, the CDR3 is TGTGCCAGCAGCGTAGCTGTAACGGGAGGGCCCTACGAGCAGTACTTC.

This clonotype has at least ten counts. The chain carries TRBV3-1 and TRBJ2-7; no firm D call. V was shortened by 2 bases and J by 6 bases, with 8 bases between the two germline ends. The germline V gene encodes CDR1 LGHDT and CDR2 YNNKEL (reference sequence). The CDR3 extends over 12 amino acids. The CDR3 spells CASSQKVGEQYF. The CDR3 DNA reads TGTGCCAGCAGCCAAAAGGTTGGCGAGCAGTACTTC.

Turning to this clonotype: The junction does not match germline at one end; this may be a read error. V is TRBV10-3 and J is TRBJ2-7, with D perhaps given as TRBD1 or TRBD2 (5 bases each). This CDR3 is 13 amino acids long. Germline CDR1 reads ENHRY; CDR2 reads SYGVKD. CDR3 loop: CAISESGMGEQCF. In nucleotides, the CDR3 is TGTGCCATCAGTGAGTCGGGGATGGGGGAGCAGTGCTTC.

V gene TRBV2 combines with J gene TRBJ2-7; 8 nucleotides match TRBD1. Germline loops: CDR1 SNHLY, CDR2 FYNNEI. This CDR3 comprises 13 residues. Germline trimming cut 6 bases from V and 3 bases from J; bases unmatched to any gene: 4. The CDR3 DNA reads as TGTGCCAGCAGGACAGGGGTTGACTACGAGCAGTACTTC. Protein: CASRTGVDYEQYF.

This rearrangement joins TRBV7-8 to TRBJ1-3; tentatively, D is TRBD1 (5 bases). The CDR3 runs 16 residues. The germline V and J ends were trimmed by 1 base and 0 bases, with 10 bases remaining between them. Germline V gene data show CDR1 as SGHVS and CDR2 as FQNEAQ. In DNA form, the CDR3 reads TGTGCCAGCAGCTTAGTACGACAGTACTCTGGAAACACCATATATTTT. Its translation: CASSLVRQYSGNTIYF.

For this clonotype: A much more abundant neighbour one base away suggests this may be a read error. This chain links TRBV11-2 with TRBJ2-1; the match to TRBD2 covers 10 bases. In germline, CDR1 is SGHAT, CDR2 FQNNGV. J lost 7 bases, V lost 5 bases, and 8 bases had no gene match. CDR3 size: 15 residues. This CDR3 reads CASSTPGLAWNEQFF. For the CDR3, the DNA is TGTGCCAGCAGCACCCCGGGACTAGCGTGGAATGAGCAGTTCTTC.

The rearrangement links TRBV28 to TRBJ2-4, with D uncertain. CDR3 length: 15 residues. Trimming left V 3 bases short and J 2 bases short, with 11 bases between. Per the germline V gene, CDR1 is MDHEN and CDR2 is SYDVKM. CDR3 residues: CASSFFSETKNIQYF. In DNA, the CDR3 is TGTGCCAGCAGTTTCTTTTCAGAGACCAAAAACATTCAGTACTTC.